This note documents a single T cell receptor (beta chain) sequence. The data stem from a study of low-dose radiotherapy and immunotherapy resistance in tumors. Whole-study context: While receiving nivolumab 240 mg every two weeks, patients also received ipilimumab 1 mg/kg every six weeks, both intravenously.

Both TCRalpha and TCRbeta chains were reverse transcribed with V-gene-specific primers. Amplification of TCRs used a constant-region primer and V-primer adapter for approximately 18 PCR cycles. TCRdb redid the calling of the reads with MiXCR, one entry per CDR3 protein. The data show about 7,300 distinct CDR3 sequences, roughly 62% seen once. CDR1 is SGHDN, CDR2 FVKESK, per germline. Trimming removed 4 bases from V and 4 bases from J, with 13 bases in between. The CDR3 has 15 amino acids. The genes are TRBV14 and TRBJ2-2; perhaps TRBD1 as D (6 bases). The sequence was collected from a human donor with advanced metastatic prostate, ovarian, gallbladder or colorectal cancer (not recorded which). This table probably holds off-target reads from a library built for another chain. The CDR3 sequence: CASSPPGVITGELFF. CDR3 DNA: TGTGCCAGCAGCCCTCCAGGGGTGATCACCGGGGAGCTGTTTTTT.